This is a list of T cell receptor beta chains from one sample in a study of CD8 T cells in Susac syndrome. MiXCR, run by TCRdb on the immunoSEQ multiplex PCR reads, gives a single entry per CDR3 protein. The data show around 200,000 distinct CDR3 sequences, more than 85% seen once. The sequencing input was CD4+ T cells from PBMCs. Receptors originate from a human donor with multiple sclerosis. The CDR3 runs from the conserved cysteine through the conserved F or W. The order of the fields is V gene, CDR3 protein.

TRBV29-1 | CSVEVSEPSSYEQYF
TRBV20-1 | CSAKTETQYF
TRBV29-1 | CSAGPKGASYGYTF
TRBV29-1 | CSVGEEWDQPQHF
TRBV6-4 | CASSESSRETQYF
TRBV6-5 | CASSSPTGQGARGYTF
TRBV20-1 | CSAASRRAYNEQFF
TRBV29-1 | CSAAQSGASDEQYF
TRBV10-3 | CAISGLAGESPLHF
TRBV12-3/TRBV12-4 | CASSLGTQDQPQHF
TRBV15 | CATRAGRTSPLHF
TRBV5-1 | CASSFYRADTQYF
TRBV30 | CAWSEGAFYEQYF
TRBV21-1 | CASSKAQSARQETQYF
TRBV9 | CASSGGSGEQFF
TRBV5-1 | CATGTGPSTDTQYF
TRBV7-3 | CASSLIAVTAGELFF
TRBV10-3 | CAIRPGQIYGYTF
TRBV5-1 | CASSLSDGANQPQHF
TRBV20-1 | CSATQRGGVPDTQYF
TRBV7-7 | CASGGRGGELFF
TRBV19 | CASRETGGENQPQHF
TRBV20-1 | CSARGSSGASTDTQYF
TRBV9 | CASNPGPNNNEQFF
TRBV7-9 | CASSLSGDSNQPQHF
TRBV29-1 | CSALQVRTTGANVLTF
TRBV6-5 | CASMGQGLNTEAFF
TRBV7-9 | CASSAASRGRISYEQYF
TRBV6-4 | CASSADSYNEQFF